Listed below are T cell receptor beta chains from one sample, sequenced in a study of control samples from healthy donors and cancer patients. Clones were read by immunoSEQ multiplex PCR, and TCRdb kept only the in-frame ones, dropping some. The sample lists 60,000 to 100,000 clones; 75% to 90% were seen once. What was sequenced was blood. Receptors originate from a man aged 50 to 59 in good health. Both conserved end residues are part of each CDR3. A D gene is named only where the DNA matches it firmly. Part of the rows lack a size; the others show once, few, many or a class for expanded clones.

j_call: TRBJ1-1
v_call: TRBV6-2/TRBV6-3
d_call: NA
clone_size: NA
cdr3_nt: TGTGCCAGCAGCCCGGAACAGGGATTTTTGAGGAACACTGAAGCTTTCTTT
cdr3_aa: CASSPEQGFLRNTEAFF

j_call: TRBJ2-1
v_call: TRBV5-8
d_call: TRBD2
clone_size: NA
cdr3_nt: TGTGCCAGCAGCTCGGGGACTAGCGGCTACAATGAGCAGTTCTTC
cdr3_aa: CASSSGTSGYNEQFF

j_call: TRBJ2-7
v_call: TRBV4-2
d_call: TRBD2
clone_size: NA
cdr3_nt: TGTGCCAGCAGCCAAGACGGGACTAGCGGGCCCTACGAGCAGTACTTC
cdr3_aa: CASSQDGTSGPYEQYF

j_call: TRBJ2-3
v_call: TRBV7-8
d_call: NA
clone_size: NA
cdr3_nt: TGTGCCAGCAGTTACCGGTCGGGGGGCACAGATACGCAGTATTTT
cdr3_aa: CASSYRSGGTDTQYF

j_call: TRBJ1-1
v_call: TRBV7-2
d_call: TRBD1
clone_size: once
cdr3_nt: TGTGCCAGCAGCTTAGCCTCAGGGGGCAATACTGAAGCTTTCTTT
cdr3_aa: CASSLASGGNTEAFF

j_call: TRBJ2-2
v_call: TRBV12-5
d_call: NA
clone_size: NA
cdr3_nt: TGTGCTAGTGGTTTAGGCAGACCGAACACCGGGGAGCTGTTTTTT
cdr3_aa: CASGLGRPNTGELFF

j_call: TRBJ2-7
v_call: TRBV19
d_call: TRBD2
clone_size: once
cdr3_nt: TGTGCCAGTAGTGACGGGGGGGCCGACGAGCAGTACTTC
cdr3_aa: CASSDGGADEQYF

j_call: TRBJ2-7
v_call: TRBV5-1
d_call: TRBD2
clone_size: NA
cdr3_nt: TGCGCCAGCAGACTAGCGGGGATAAACTACGAGCAGTACTTC
cdr3_aa: CASRLAGINYEQYF

j_call: TRBJ1-3
v_call: TRBV6-1
d_call: NA
clone_size: once
cdr3_nt: TGTGCCAGCAGTGATGGGTCGGCTGAACATCGAAACACCATATATTTT
cdr3_aa: CASSDGSAEHRNTIYF

j_call: TRBJ1-1
v_call: TRBV6-5
d_call: NA
clone_size: NA
cdr3_nt: TGTGCCAGCAGTTACTCGATATCAGTCACTGAAGCTTTCTTT
cdr3_aa: CASSYSISVTEAFF

j_call: TRBJ1-2
v_call: TRBV5-1
d_call: NA
clone_size: once
cdr3_nt: TGCGCCAGCAGCTTGGAGACAGTTTATGGCTACACCTTC
cdr3_aa: CASSLETVYGYTF

j_call: TRBJ2-3
v_call: TRBV9
d_call: NA
clone_size: once
cdr3_nt: TGTGCCAGCAGCGTACTCACTTCTAGCACAGATACGCAGTATTTT
cdr3_aa: CASSVLTSSTDTQYF

j_call: TRBJ2-7
v_call: TRBV6-4
d_call: NA
clone_size: NA
cdr3_nt: TGTGCCAGCAGTCGGTCAGGGGACCCTCCATACGAGCAGTACTTC
cdr3_aa: CASSRSGDPPYEQYF

j_call: TRBJ2-3
v_call: TRBV14
d_call: NA
clone_size: NA
cdr3_nt: TGTGCCAGCAGCCCTAAGGGGGGGGCTACAGATACGCAGTATTTT
cdr3_aa: CASSPKGGATDTQYF

j_call: TRBJ1-1
v_call: TRBV2
d_call: NA
clone_size: once
cdr3_nt: TGTGCCAGCAACAAAAGGGAGGGGCCGGGGATCACTGAAGCTTTCTTT
cdr3_aa: CASNKREGPGITEAFF

j_call: TRBJ1-4
v_call: TRBV19
d_call: NA
clone_size: once
cdr3_nt: TGTGCCAGTAGTATCCCGGGACAACGTCGTACAACTAATGAAAAACTGTTTTTT
cdr3_aa: CASSIPGQRRTTNEKLFF

j_call: TRBJ2-5
v_call: TRBV11-2
d_call: TRBD2
clone_size: NA
cdr3_nt: TGTGCCAGCAGCCCCCCGGGACTAGCGGGACAAGAGACCCAGTACTTC
cdr3_aa: CASSPPGLAGQETQYF

j_call: TRBJ1-1
v_call: TRBV11-2
d_call: NA
clone_size: NA
cdr3_nt: TGTGCCAGCAGCTTATGGCAGGTGAACACTGAAGCTTTCTTT
cdr3_aa: CASSLWQVNTEAFF

j_call: TRBJ2-5
v_call: TRBV2
d_call: NA
clone_size: NA
cdr3_nt: TGTGCCAGCAGTGATCCCCCTGGGCGCCCGAGGGAGACCCAGTACTTC
cdr3_aa: CASSDPPGRPRETQYF

j_call: TRBJ1-2
v_call: TRBV7-4
d_call: NA
clone_size: NA
cdr3_nt: TGTGCCAGCAGCTTAAGGGGCCACAGGGTTCGGGACTATGGCTACACCTTC
cdr3_aa: CASSLRGHRVRDYGYTF

j_call: TRBJ2-2
v_call: TRBV7-3
d_call: TRBD2
clone_size: NA
cdr3_nt: TGTGCCAGCAGCTTAATTCCTCCGGTACTAGCGGGGGGCACCGGGGAGCTGTTTTTT
cdr3_aa: CASSLIPPVLAGGTGELFF

j_call: TRBJ1-1
v_call: TRBV6-5
d_call: TRBD1
clone_size: NA
cdr3_nt: TGTGCCAGCAGTTACTTGTCAGGGGGGACTGAAGCTTTCTTT
cdr3_aa: CASSYLSGGTEAFF